Below are 24 T cell receptor beta chains sequenced from a single sample in a study of shared clonotypes between healthy human individuals (TCRdb year 2020). Libraries were built with the immunoSEQ multiplex PCR assay. TCRdb's version of the immuneACCESS table is confined to in-frame rearrangements and falls short of the full clone set. An unresolved V gene accounts for under half of the shortfall where checked; the remainder is of unknown origin. The sample contains hundreds of thousands of clones, approximately 96% of them found a single time. Clones ranked in the top ten supply less than 0.12% of the sample. CD8 naive samples were CD45RO-negative cells positively selected for CCR7, giving a CD45RA+CCR7+ population that excluded TemRA cells. The sequenced sample was naive CD8+ T cells sorted from blood. The cell subset or site label here, explained by the study, means: CD45RA+CCR7+. Source of these receptors: a woman aged 25 to 45 in good health.

The chain combines TRBV21-1 with TRBJ2-1; the table's D call, TRBD1, has no DNA check behind it. TRBV21-1 is a documented pseudogene. The CDR3 runs to 13 residues. CDR3 region: CASSKGRFYEQFF. In DNA form, the CDR3 reads TGTGCCAGCAGCAAAGGCAGGTTCTATGAGCAGTTCTTC.

The chain joins TRBV2 to TRBJ1-2, with D unclear. The V gene lost 11 bases and the J gene lost 2 bases, with 15 bases spanning the gap. Looked up from germline, CDR1 is SNHLY and CDR2 is FYNNEI. The CDR3 covers 13 residues. The CDR3 DNA is TGTGCCCTTACGGGCAGCCGAAACTATGGCTACACCTTC. It translates to CALTGSRNYGYTF.

The chain combines TRBV28 with TRBJ2-7; D call uncertain. The CDR3 is made up of 13 amino acids. Germline V gene sequence: CDR1 MDHEN, CDR2 SYDVKM. Trimming shortened V by 6 bases and J by 2 bases, and 11 bases separated the two germline ends. The CDR3 region has the DNA TGTGCCAGCAGGACGCGGACGGCCTACGAGCAGTACTTC. Amino acid sequence: CASRTRTAYEQYF. Using reference TRBV28 and TRBJ2-7 for the parts outside the CDR3, the full variable domain is DVKVTQSSRYLVKRTGEKVFLECVQDMDHENMFWYRQDPGLGLRLIYFSYDVKMKEKGDIPEGYSVSREKKERFSLILESASTNQTSMYLCASRTRTAYEQYFGPGTRLTVT.

The sample holds one count of this clone. This chain uses TRBV19 with TRBJ2-2, with TRBD2 matching over 12 bases. The CDR3 spans 19 residues. V shed 2 bases, J shed 3 bases, and the junction held 10 bases outside the gene matches. Germline V gene sequence: CDR1 LNHDA, CDR2 SQIVND (reference sequence). The CDR3 DNA reads as TGTGCCAGTAGTATAATTTCCCCTAGCGGGAGGGCCTACACCGGGGAGCTGTTTTTT. Its translation is CASSIISPSGRAYTGELFF.

V gene TRBV30 combines with J gene TRBJ2-7; either TRBD1 or TRBD2 may supply D (6 bases each). CDR3 length equals 13 residues. V was cut by 4 bases and J by 0 bases, with 10 bases left in between. Germline CDR1 and CDR2: GTSNPN and SVGIG (reference sequence). CDR3 coding DNA: TGTGCCTGGATCGGGGGCCCCTCCTACGAGCAGTACTTC. Its translation: CAWIGGPSYEQYF.

On this clone: The sample has other DNA sequences that encode this CDR3 too. This chain links TRBV13 with TRBJ1-2; 9 bases align to TRBD1. The CDR3 spans 14 residues. Germline-derived CDR1 and CDR2 are PRHDT and FYEKMQ (reference sequence). Trimming removed 4 bases from V and 2 bases from J; junction bases left unmatched: 2. The CDR3 region is CASSSGTGNYGYTF. CDR3 coding DNA: TGTGCCAGCAGCTCCGGGACAGGGAACTATGGCTACACCTTC.

In this sample, this clone turned up once. The chain recombines TRBV27 with TRBJ1-5, with D unresolved. Trimming took 0 bases from V and 2 from J, leaving 5 bases between them. The CDR3 has 14 residues. Germline loops: CDR1 MNHEY, CDR2 SMNVEV (reference sequence). The CDR3 nucleotides read TGTGCCAGCAGTTTATCAGCGGGCAATCAGCCCCAGCATTTT. Translated, it gives CASSLSAGNQPQHF.

The chain employs TRBV30 and TRBJ2-4, with TRBD1 identical over 7 bases. CDR1 and CDR2 from the germline V gene are GTSNPN and SVGIG (reference sequence). The trim removed 5 bases at V and 0 bases at J, leaving 13 bases unmatched. This CDR3 is built from 17 residues. CDR3 coding DNA: TGTGCCTGGGACCGGGACAGAGTTTTTTTAGCCAAAAACATTCAGTACTTC. Translating gives CAWDRDRVFLAKNIQYF.

This clone was seen a handful of times. The V gene is TRBV27, the J gene TRBJ1-1; the match to TRBD1 covers 8 bases. The germline V gene has CDR1 MNHEY and CDR2 SMNVEV (reference sequence). The CDR3 runs to 15 residues. J gave up 0 bases and V 3 bases, and 3 bases lay outside the gene matches. The CDR3 region is CASSFRQGMNTEAFF. CDR3 sequence (DNA): TGTGCCAGCAGTTTCCGACAGGGGATGAACACTGAAGCTTTCTTT.

V usage is TRBV7-3 and J usage is TRBJ2-7; the match to TRBD2 covers 12 bases. The germline CDR1 and CDR2 sequences are SGHTA and FQGTGA. Losses at the gene ends were 2 bases for V and 3 bases for J; bases not matched to a gene: 11. This CDR3 has 18 residues. The CDR3 nucleotides are TGTGCCAGCAGCTTATTCGGGGGACTAGCGGGTCTAATCTACGAGCAGTACTTC. Translation: CASSLFGGLAGLIYEQYF.

The chain uses TRBV5-6 and TRBJ2-1, with D perhaps given as TRBD1 or TRBD2 (5 bases each). CDR1 is SGHDT, CDR2 YYEEEE, per germline. There are 13 residues in the CDR3. With 0 bases removed from V and 7 bases from J, the gap between germline ends came to 8 bases. The CDR3, as DNA: TGTGCCAGCAGCTTGGGAGGGGAAAATGAGCAGTTCTTC. This encodes CASSLGGENEQFF.

The chain combines TRBV28 with TRBJ2-7, with 8 bases fitting TRBD1. CDR3 length equals 16 residues. Trimming at V came to 8 bases and at J to 4 bases, leaving 16 bases not matched to a gene. Germline-derived CDR1 and CDR2 are MDHEN and SYDVKM. The CDR3 region is CASRDRTPRLLYEQYF. The CDR3 DNA reads TGTGCCAGCCGGGACAGGACCCCCCGCCTACTTTACGAGCAGTACTTC.

The genes are TRBV19 and TRBJ2-1; TRBD1 agrees at 7 bases. This CDR3 spans 14 amino acids. Germline V CDR1 and CDR2: LNHDA, SQIVND (reference sequence). V lost 8 bases and J lost 3; bases outside the gene matches: 7. DNA for the CDR3: TGTGCCAGTTCCTCCGGGACAGACTACAATGAGCAGTTCTTC. Translating gives CASSSGTDYNEQFF.

As regards this clone: This CDR3 is also generated by other DNA sequences in the sample. The chain couples TRBV28 to TRBJ2-7; D might be TRBD1 or TRBD2, each matching 5 bases. V was cut by 3 bases and J by 1 base, with 13 bases left in between. Per germline, CDR1 MDHEN and CDR2 SYDVKM. This CDR3 spans 15 amino acids. The CDR3 sequence: CASSLGREGSYEQYF. Written as DNA, the CDR3 is TGTGCCAGCAGTTTGGGACGGGAAGGATCCTACGAGCAGTACTTC.

The genes are TRBV4-1 and TRBJ2-7; 8 bases are shared with TRBD2. Losses at the gene ends were 3 bases for V and 1 base for J; bases not matched to a gene: 8. Germline CDR1 reads MGHRA; CDR2 reads YSYEKL. There are 16 residues in the CDR3. The CDR3 region is CASSHSTSGGSYEQYF. CDR3 nucleotides: TGCGCCAGCAGCCATTCTACTAGCGGAGGTTCCTACGAGCAGTACTTC.

The J gene is TRBJ2-3, the V gene TRBV25-1, with D perhaps being TRBD1 or TRBD2 (5 bases each). This CDR3 comprises 14 residues. Trimming cost V 3 bases and J 6 bases, with 13 bases left between them. Germline lookup yields CDR1 MGHDK and CDR2 SYGVNS. Here the CDR3 reads CASSETGTFDTQYF. Written as DNA, the CDR3 is TGTGCCAGCAGTGAGACTGGGACGTTCGATACGCAGTATTTT.

The V and J genes are TRBV28 and TRBJ2-7, with no clear D. Germline V CDR1 and CDR2: MDHEN, SYDVKM. V lost 6 bases and J lost 5, with 17 bases in between. CDR3 length: 14 amino acids. CDR3 region: CASSPTSFRHEQYF. The CDR3 coding sequence is TGTGCCAGCAGCCCAACTTCCTTCCGTCACGAGCAGTACTTC. The whole variable domain, remainder taken from reference TRBV28 and TRBJ2-7, is DVKVTQSSRYLVKRTGEKVFLECVQDMDHENMFWYRQDPGLGLRLIYFSYDVKMKEKGDIPEGYSVSREKKERFSLILESASTNQTSMYLCASSPTSFRHEQYFGPGTRLTVT.

J is TRBJ2-5 and V is TRBV14; TRBD2 matches at 8 bases. Germline-derived CDR1 and CDR2 are SGHDN and FVKESK. The CDR3 consists of 17 residues. The trim removed 2 bases at V and 3 bases at J, leaving 11 bases unmatched. The CDR3 region is CASSQRGLAGTKETQYF. CDR3 nucleotide sequence: TGTGCCAGCAGCCAAAGGGGCCTAGCGGGCACAAAAGAGACCCAGTACTTC.

The V and J genes are TRBV11-2 and TRBJ1-6; 8 positions agree with TRBD1. The ends lost 4 bases at V and 8 bases at J; junction bases unmatched: 7. CDR1 and CDR2 from the germline V gene are SGHAT and FQNNGV. CDR3 size: 15 residues. The CDR3: CASSSRDRLYSPLHF. For the CDR3, the DNA is TGTGCCAGCAGCTCACGGGACAGGCTCTATTCACCCCTCCACTTT.

This clone was counted once. The chain is built from TRBV6-1 and TRBJ2-1; 8 bases fit TRBD2. This CDR3 is built from 17 residues. The germline V gene encodes CDR1 MNHNS and CDR2 SASEGT. Trimming removed 3 bases from V and 3 bases from J; junction bases left unmatched: 10. CDR3 residues: CASSEEILAEGYNEQFF. CDR3 coding DNA: TGTGCCAGCAGTGAGGAAATACTAGCGGAGGGCTACAATGAGCAGTTCTTC.

This chain uses TRBV9 with TRBJ1-1; TRBD1 matches 9 bases. CDR3 length: 15 residues. From germline, CDR1 is SGDLS and CDR2 YYNGEE. V lost 4 bases, J lost 1 base, and 5 bases stayed unmatched. Here the CDR3 DNA reads TGTGCCAGCAGCCCCCCGGACAGGGGGAACACTGAAGCTTTCTTT. Protein sequence: CASSPPDRGNTEAFF.

The chain uses TRBV9 and TRBJ1-1; a weak D match, TRBD1 (6 bases). V was trimmed by 0 bases and J by 2 bases, leaving 11 bases between them. The length of the CDR3 is 15 residues. The germline V gene has CDR1 SGDLS and CDR2 YYNGEE. The DNA of the CDR3 is TGTGCCAGCAGCGTAGTACCAGGGGATAACACTGAAGCTTTCTTT. As protein: CASSVVPGDNTEAFF.

This chain joins TRBV27 and TRBJ1-4, with TRBD1 matching 7 bases. J gave up 8 bases and V 6 bases, and 12 bases lay outside the gene matches. CDR1 is MNHEY and CDR2 is SMNVEV in the germline V gene (reference sequence). The CDR3 is 15 amino acids. This chain's CDR3 is CASRAGDSPWEKLFF. CDR3 DNA: TGTGCCAGCAGGGCAGGGGACAGTCCGTGGGAAAAACTGTTTTTT.

This clone was found once. The rearrangement joins TRBV7-8 to TRBJ2-1, with 11 nucleotides matching TRBD2. Germline V CDR1 and CDR2: SGHVS, FQNEAQ. With 1 base clipped from V and 9 bases from J, the junction kept 8 bases outside the gene matches. The CDR3 covers 16 residues. CDR3 DNA: TGTGCCAGCAGCTTAGGGTCTCTAGCGGGAGGACTTGAGCAGTTCTTC. Its translation: CASSLGSLAGGLEQFF. The complete variable domain, with remaining parts taken from reference TRBV7-8 and TRBJ2-1, reads GAGVSQSPRYKVAKRGQDVALRCDPISGHVSLFWYQQALGQGPEFLTYFQNEAQLDKSGLPSDRFFAERPEGSVSTLKIQRTQQEDSAVYLCASSLGSLAGGLEQFFGPGTRLTVL.